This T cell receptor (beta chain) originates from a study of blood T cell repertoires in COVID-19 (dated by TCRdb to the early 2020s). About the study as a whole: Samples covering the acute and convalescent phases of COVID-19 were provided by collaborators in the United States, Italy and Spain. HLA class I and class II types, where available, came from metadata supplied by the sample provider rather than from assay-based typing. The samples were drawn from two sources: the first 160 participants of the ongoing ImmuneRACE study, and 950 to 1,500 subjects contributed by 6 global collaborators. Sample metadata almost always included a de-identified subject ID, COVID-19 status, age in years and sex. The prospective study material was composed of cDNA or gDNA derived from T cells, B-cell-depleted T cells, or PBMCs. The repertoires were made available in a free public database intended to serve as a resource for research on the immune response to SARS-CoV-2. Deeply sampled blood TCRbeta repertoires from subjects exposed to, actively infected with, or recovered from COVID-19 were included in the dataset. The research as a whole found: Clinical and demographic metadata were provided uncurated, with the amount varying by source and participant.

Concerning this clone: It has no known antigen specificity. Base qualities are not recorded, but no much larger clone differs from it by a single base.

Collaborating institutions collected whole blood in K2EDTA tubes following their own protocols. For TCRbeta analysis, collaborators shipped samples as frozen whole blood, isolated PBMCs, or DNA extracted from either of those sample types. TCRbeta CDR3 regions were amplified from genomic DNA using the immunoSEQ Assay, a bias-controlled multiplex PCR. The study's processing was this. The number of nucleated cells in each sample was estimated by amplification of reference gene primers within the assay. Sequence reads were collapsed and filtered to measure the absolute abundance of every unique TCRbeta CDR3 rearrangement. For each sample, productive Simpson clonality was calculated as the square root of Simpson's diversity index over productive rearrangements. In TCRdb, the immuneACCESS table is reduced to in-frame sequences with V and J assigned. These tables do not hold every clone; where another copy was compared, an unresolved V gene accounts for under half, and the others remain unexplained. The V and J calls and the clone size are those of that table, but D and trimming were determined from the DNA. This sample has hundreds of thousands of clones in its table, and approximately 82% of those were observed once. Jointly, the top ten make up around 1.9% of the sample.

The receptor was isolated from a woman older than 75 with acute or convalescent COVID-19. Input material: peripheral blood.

The CDR3 loop reads CASIPGRLAGAQETQYF. The nucleotides read TGTGCCAGCATCCCCGGGCGCCTAGCGGGGGCCCAAGAGACCCAGTACTTC. This chain is built from TRBV6-2 or TRBV6-3 and TRBJ2-5, with TRBD2 matching 10 junction bases. From cysteine to phenylalanine, the CDR3 is 17 amino acids long. Just the 51-base CDR3 DNA is kept, in frame starting at base 1. According to the germline V gene, CDR1 reads MNHEY and CDR2 reads SVGEGT. Unmatched junction bases come to 12, with V trimmed by 7 bases and J by 1 base.